Included here is one T cell receptor beta chain sequence, with context. The antigen remains unidentified. The sample belongs to a study of CD8 T cells in ankylosing spondylitis. TCRdb analysed the 5' RACE reads with MiXCR anew, one entry per CDR3 protein. The sample lists around 770,000 distinct CDR3 sequences; around a fifth were seen once. Study-wide points: Characteristic of ankylosing spondylitis blood, it appeared, was a TCR beta motif comprising roughly eight highly homologous variants.

Germline CDR1 is SGHTA and CDR2 is FQGNSA. Trimming took 5 bases from V and 7 from J; bases not matched to a gene: 11. This CDR3 has 16 amino acids. This TCR was recovered from a male donor with ankylosing spondylitis. The sequencing sample was made of blood, either unsorted or a sorted T cell fraction (not recorded which). The V gene is TRBV7-2, the J gene TRBJ2-1, with TRBD2 identical over 10 bases. The CDR3 region is CASSKGSSGSRNEQFF. As DNA, the CDR3 is TGTGCCAGCAGCAAAGGTTCTAGCGGGAGTAGGAATGAGCAGTTCTTC.